The next 32 T cell receptor beta chains were all read from a single sample in a study of CD8 T cells in Susac syndrome (dated by TCRdb to between 2018 and 2021). The library was obtained by the immunoSEQ multiplex PCR assay. RNA was extracted with the RNeasy kit and roughly 0.45 to 1 ug was reverse transcribed using random hexamers. TCRdb took the public reads, trimmed them with fastp at Q25, ran MiXCR for clone calling and kept in-frame beta chains. Every CDR3 protein is listed once, alongside the most common genes and DNA of its rows. The sample includes fewer than 200,000 distinct CDR3 sequences, with 93% observed a single time. Jointly, the top ten make up 0.1% of the sample. What was sequenced was CD4+ T cells from PBMCs. All receptors come from a human donor in good health.

This clonotype was counted a few times. The chain recombines TRBV7-9 with TRBJ1-2; D not resolved. The CDR3 loop spans 13 amino acids. CDR1 SEHNR and CDR2 FQNEAQ come from the germline V gene (reference sequence). The V gene lost 1 base and the J gene lost 5 bases, with 8 bases spanning the gap. CDR3 nucleotides: TGTGCCAGCAGCTTAGAGGCAGAATATGGCTACACCTTC. It yields the protein CASSLEAEYGYTF.

V and J are TRBV7-8 and TRBJ2-3; perhaps D is TRBD1 or TRBD2 (5 bases each). Germline-derived CDR1 and CDR2 are SGHVS and FQNEAQ. The V gene lost 5 bases and the J gene lost 4 bases, with 22 bases spanning the gap. The CDR3 sequence is 17 residues long. CDR3 amino acids: CASSVLRQGRSADTQYF. The DNA of the CDR3 is TGTGCCAGCAGCGTCCTGCGGCAGGGACGTTCGGCAGATACGCAGTATTTT.

The genes are TRBV19 and TRBJ1-5; D is possibly TRBD1 (6 bases). The CDR3 spans 15 residues. The V and J ends lost 3 bases and 0 bases respectively, with 9 bases between them. The V gene's germline CDR1 is LNHDA and CDR2 SQIVND (reference sequence). The CDR3 DNA is TGTGCCAGTAGTATCGGACAGACTAGCAATCAGCCCCAGCATTTT. It encodes CASSIGQTSNQPQHF. Together with reference TRBV19 and TRBJ1-5, the CDR3 gives the full variable domain: DGGITQSPKYLFRKEGQNVTLSCEQNLNHDAMYWYRQDPGQGLRLIYYSQIVNDFQKGDIAEGYSVSREKKESFPLTVTSAQKNPTAFYLCASSIGQTSNQPQHFGDGTRLSIL.

The J gene is TRBJ2-3, the V gene TRBV29-1; 7 bases agree with TRBD2. CDR1 SQVTM and CDR2 ANQGSEA come from the germline V gene. The CDR3 runs 14 residues. V shed 3 bases and J 0 bases; nucleotides not matched to a gene: 3. CDR3 nucleotide sequence: TGCAGCGTTGATGGTAGCGGGAGCACAGATACGCAGTATTTT. The encoded protein is CSVDGSGSTDTQYF.

V usage is TRBV18 and J usage is TRBJ2-7; D gene ambiguous. Germline values: CDR1 KGHSH, CDR2 LQKENI. V gave up 3 bases and J gave up 5 bases, with 14 bases separating them. The CDR3 has 14 amino acids. The CDR3 sequence is CASSPLPPLDEQYF. CDR3 bases: TGTGCCAGCTCACCGCTACCCCCACTGGACGAGCAGTACTTC.

This rearrangement joins TRBV9 to TRBJ1-2; 7 bases are a match to TRBD1. The V segment lost 0 bases and the J segment 3 bases; nucleotides outside the gene matches: 2. Germline CDR1 SGDLS, CDR2 YYNGEE. The CDR3 extends over 14 amino acids. The CDR3 sequence is CASSVDRGDYGYTF. CDR3 sequence (DNA): TGTGCCAGCAGCGTAGACAGGGGCGACTATGGCTACACCTTC.

This sequence joins TRBV9 and TRBJ2-2; the D gene is possibly TRBD1 (6 bases). CDR1 is SGDLS and CDR2 is YYNGEE in the germline V gene. Trimming took off 0 bases at V and 0 bases at J, with 9 bases between the two ends. CDR3 length equals 16 residues. The CDR3 nucleotides read TGTGCCAGCAGCGTAGGGGGACACCCGAACACCGGGGAGCTGTTTTTT. Its translation: CASSVGGHPNTGELFF.

V gene TRBV13 combines with J gene TRBJ1-1, with D possibly matching TRBD1 (6 bases). V was cut by 6 bases and J by 3 bases, with 11 bases left in between. Per germline, CDR1 PRHDT and CDR2 FYEKMQ (reference sequence). The CDR3 is made up of 13 amino acids. The CDR3 reads CASRSAGDTEAFF. In nucleotides, the CDR3 is TGTGCCAGCAGATCGGCAGGGGACACTGAAGCTTTCTTT.

The gene calls are TRBV27 and TRBJ2-2; 14 bases agree with TRBD2. The CDR3 covers 20 residues. The V gene end was trimmed by 1 base and the J gene end by 1 base; junction bases not matched to a gene: 8. Germline V gives CDR1 MNHEY, CDR2 SMNVEV (reference sequence). The CDR3 coding sequence is TGTGCCAGCAGTTTATACACCGGGACTAGCGGGGGAGGGAACACCGGGGAGCTGTTTTTT. Amino acid sequence: CASSLYTGTSGGGNTGELFF.

This chain uses TRBV7-3 with TRBJ1-1; D not certain. Germline V gives CDR1 SGHTA, CDR2 FQGTGA. This CDR3 has 14 amino acids. Deletions cut 5 bases from V and 5 bases from J, with 15 bases between. CDR3 residues: CASSAGPDSTEAFF. As DNA, the CDR3 is TGTGCCAGCAGCGCTGGACCGGATAGTACTGAAGCTTTCTTT. Full variable domain (missing parts from reference TRBV7-3 and TRBJ1-1): GAGVSQTPSNKVTEKGKYVELRCDPISGHTALYWYRQSLGQGPEFLIYFQGTGAADDSGLPNDRFFAVRPEGSVSTLKIQRTERGDSAVYLCASSAGPDSTEAFFGQGTRLTVV.

The V call is TRBV4-1, the J call TRBJ1-2, with D hard to call. The CDR3 consists of 15 residues. CDR1 and CDR2 from the germline V gene are MGHRA and YSYEKL. V gave up 0 bases and J gave up 4 bases, with 12 bases separating them. For the CDR3, the DNA is TGCGCCAGCAGCCAAGATCCCGGGCAGATCTATGGCTACACCTTC. Translation: CASSQDPGQIYGYTF.

The genes are TRBV7-2 and TRBJ2-6; D uncertain. The CDR3 has 17 amino acids. Trimming stripped 2 bases from V and 4 bases from J, with 15 bases between. Germline V lookup: CDR1 SGHTA, CDR2 FQGNSA. The chain's CDR3 is CASSLRPLSAGANVLTF. CDR3 DNA: TGTGCCAGCAGCTTACGACCGCTATCAGCGGGGGCCAACGTCCTGACTTTC.

This chain links TRBV6-2 or TRBV6-3 with TRBJ1-5; TRBD1 matches at 8 bases. This CDR3 spans 17 amino acids. V was pared by 6 bases and J by 1 base, with 11 bases of the junction left unmatched. Looked up from germline, CDR1 is MNHEY and CDR2 is SVGEGT. Here the CDR3 reads CASRRTGLIRSNQPQHF. The DNA of the CDR3 is TGTGCCAGCAGACGGACAGGGTTGATTAGGAGCAATCAGCCCCAGCATTTT.

The chain employs TRBV6-6 and TRBJ2-7; D might be TRBD2 (6 bases). V was clipped by 4 bases and J by 5 bases, with 9 bases between them. There are 12 residues in the CDR3. Germline CDR1 reads MNHNY; CDR2 reads SVGAGI (reference sequence). CDR3 nucleotide sequence: TGTGCCAGCAGTTTGGAGGGCCACGAGCAGTACTTC. Protein sequence: CASSLEGHEQYF.

The rearrangement joins TRBV19 to TRBJ2-5; possibly TRBD1 for D (6 bases). The germline V and J ends were trimmed by 5 bases and 5 bases, with 18 bases remaining between them. The CDR3 runs to 15 residues. The V gene's germline CDR1 is LNHDA and CDR2 SQIVND (reference sequence). The CDR3 sequence is CASSQGTGYMETQYF. The CDR3 DNA is TGTGCCAGTAGTCAGGGTACAGGGTATATGGAGACCCAGTACTTC.

The chain couples TRBV4-1 to TRBJ2-2; D uncertain. The germline CDR1 and CDR2 sequences are MGHRA and YSYEKL. With 5 bases removed from V and 2 bases from J, the gap between germline ends came to 9 bases. The CDR3 is made up of 14 amino acids. For the CDR3, the DNA is TGCGCCAGCAGCTATACAGCAAACACCGGGGAGCTGTTTTTT. Residues: CASSYTANTGELFF.

The J gene is TRBJ2-1, the V gene TRBV18; the match to TRBD2 covers 7 bases. The CDR3 spans 14 residues. Germline values: CDR1 KGHSH, CDR2 LQKENI. J gave up 8 bases and V 3 bases, and 7 bases lay outside the gene matches. CDR3: CASSPAAGVDEQFF. CDR3 coding DNA: TGTGCCAGCTCACCGGCGGCGGGGGTGGATGAGCAGTTCTTC. Combining the CDR3 with reference TRBV18 and TRBJ2-1 gives the whole variable domain NAGVMQNPRHLVRRRGQEARLRCSPMKGHSHVYWYRQLPEEGLKFMVYLQKENIIDESGMPKERFSAEFPKEGPSILRIQQVVRGDSAAYFCASSPAAGVDEQFFGPGTRLTVL.

The chain recombines TRBV5-1 with TRBJ2-2, with unresolved D. The length of the CDR3 is 15 residues. Trimming removed 7 bases at V and 0 bases at J, with 13 bases between. CDR1 is SGHRS, CDR2 YFSETQ, per germline. CDR3 sequence reads: CASAWGAANTGELFF. CDR3 in DNA: TGCGCCAGCGCCTGGGGTGCAGCGAACACCGGGGAGCTGTTTTTT.

V is TRBV9 and J is TRBJ2-1; D is unresolved. Trimming shortened V by 1 base and J by 7 bases, and 9 bases separated the two germline ends. Germline V lookup: CDR1 SGDLS, CDR2 YYNGEE. The CDR3 sequence is 13 residues long. The chain's CDR3 is CASSVIPGNEQFF. The CDR3 coding sequence is TGTGCCAGCAGCGTAATTCCTGGGAATGAGCAGTTCTTC.

The V gene is TRBV6-1, the J gene TRBJ1-6; possible D gene TRBD1, 6 bases. Trimming removed 5 bases from V and 2 bases from J, with 13 bases in between. Germline CDR1 MNHNS, CDR2 SASEGT. CDR3 length: 16 residues. CDR3 bases: TGTGCCAGCAGTCGACGGCAGGGGACCTATAATTCACCCCTCCACTTT. This sequence encodes CASSRRQGTYNSPLHF.

The chain carries TRBV29-1 and TRBJ2-6, with 11 bases lining up with TRBD1. Losses at the gene ends were 7 bases for V and 2 bases for J; bases not matched to a gene: 10. The CDR3 loop spans 17 amino acids. The germline CDR1 and CDR2 sequences are SQVTM and ANQGSEA. The DNA for the CDR3 is TGCAGCGGGATAGGGGACAGGGGGGGTACTGGGGCCAACGTCCTGACTTTC. Translating gives CSGIGDRGGTGANVLTF.

This chain uses TRBV7-6 with TRBJ2-7, with unresolved D. V lost 5 bases, J lost 5 bases, and 13 bases lay in between. The CDR3 covers 13 residues. The germline V gene has CDR1 SGHVS and CDR2 FNYEAQ. The CDR3 sequence: CASSAPPSNEQYF. In DNA, the CDR3 is TGTGCCAGCAGCGCGCCGCCCTCGAACGAGCAGTACTTC.

This clonotype was seen just once. The chain employs TRBV5-6 and TRBJ2-7, with 10 bases fitting TRBD1. Germline V gene data show CDR1 as SGHDT and CDR2 as YYEEEE. The CDR3 loop spans 15 amino acids. V shed 4 bases, J shed 4 bases, and the junction held 8 bases outside the gene matches. The DNA for the CDR3 is TGTGCCAGCAGCCCCCGATGGGGACAGGGGTACGAGCAGTACTTC. Protein: CASSPRWGQGYEQYF. The variable domain in full, with the rest retrieved from reference TRBV5-6 and TRBJ2-7, is DAGVTQSPTHLIKTRGQQVTLRCSPKSGHDTVSWYQQALGQGPQFIFQYYEEEERQRGNFPDRFSGHQFPNYSSELNVNALLLGDSALYLCASSPRWGQGYEQYFGPGTRLTVT.

The chain combines TRBV11-2 with TRBJ1-6; D is uncertain. The germline V and J ends were trimmed by 1 base and 7 bases, with 11 bases remaining between them. Germline CDR1 reads SGHAT; CDR2 reads FQNNGV. CDR3 size: 15 residues. The CDR3 loop reads CASSLVSGYNSPLHF. The DNA for the CDR3 is TGTGCCAGCAGCTTAGTTTCGGGGTACAATTCACCCCTCCACTTT.

The V and J genes are TRBV10-3 and TRBJ2-6; 8 bases line up with TRBD2. CDR3 length: 16 amino acids. After removal of 8 bases from V and 2 bases from J, the junction contained 8 bases not matched to a gene. CDR1 is ENHRY and CDR2 is SYGVKD in the germline V gene. CDR3 bases: TGTGCCATCGGAGACGGGGGGGCCACTGGGGCCAACGTCCTGACTTTC. Translated: CAIGDGGATGANVLTF.

V usage is TRBV7-9 and J usage is TRBJ1-4, with D unclear. This CDR3 contains 14 residues. In germline, CDR1 is SEHNR, CDR2 FQNEAQ (reference sequence). Trimming took 0 bases from V and 7 from J, leaving 9 bases between them. As DNA, the CDR3 is TGTGCCAGCAGCTTAGCAGGAAATGGTGAAAAACTGTTTTTT. Protein product: CASSLAGNGEKLFF.

The CDR3 loop is CASGSDSYNSPLHF. The CDR3 nucleotides read TGTGCCAGTGGATCCGACTCCTATAATTCACCCCTCCACTTT. J is TRBJ1-6 and V is TRBV9; no reliable D call. The V and J ends lost 8 bases and 0 bases respectively, with 9 bases between them. CDR3 length: 14 residues. Germline V gives CDR1 SGDLS, CDR2 YYNGEE.

This clonotype occurred once. J is TRBJ2-3 and V is TRBV12-5; no clear D. Germline lookup yields CDR1 LGHNT and CDR2 FRNRAP. The V end lost 3 bases, the J end lost 8 bases, and 6 bases lay between the germline ends. CDR3 length: 11 residues. The CDR3 nucleotides read TGTGCTAGTGGTTTAGGTCTTACGCAGTATTTT. Translated, it gives CASGLGLTQYF. Variable domain in full (rest from reference TRBV12-5 and TRBJ2-3): DARVTQTPRHKVTEMGQEVTMRCQPILGHNTVFWYRQTMMQGLELLAYFRNRAPLDDSGMPKDRFSAEMPDATLATLKIQPSEPRDSAVYFCASGLGLTQYFGPGTRLTVL.

This chain links TRBV7-9 with TRBJ2-5; D is possibly TRBD1 (5 bases). The CDR3 spans 15 residues. The germline V gene has CDR1 SEHNR and CDR2 FQNEAQ (reference sequence). The V and J ends lost 1 base and 1 base respectively, with 10 bases between them. The CDR3 reads CASSLEVRVQETQYF. CDR3 nucleotides: TGTGCCAGCAGCTTAGAGGTCAGGGTCCAAGAGACCCAGTACTTC.

The chain couples TRBV29-1 to TRBJ1-3; no firm D call. Per germline, CDR1 SQVTM and CDR2 ANQGSEA. V shed 4 bases and J shed 4 bases, with 11 bases lying between them. The CDR3 is 13 residues long. The CDR3 protein is CSVAPAGGNTIYF. The CDR3 DNA reads TGCAGCGTTGCCCCCGCGGGAGGAAACACCATATATTTT.

About this clonotype itself: An end of the junction differs from the germline gene, which may be a read error. The chain employs TRBV10-2 and TRBJ2-7, with 9 bases lining up with TRBD1. The length of the CDR3 is 15 residues. From germline, CDR1 is WSHSY and CDR2 SAAADI. The CDR3 region has the DNA TGCGCCAGCCTACCGGGACAGGGTTCCTCCAACGAGCAGTACTTC. Amino acids: CASLPGQGSSNEQYF.

The CDR3 region has the DNA TGTGCCAGCTCACCAGTGGACTCTAATCAGCCCCAGCATTTT. Encoded protein: CASSPVDSNQPQHF. V is TRBV18 and J is TRBJ1-5; D uncertain. The germline V gene encodes CDR1 KGHSH and CDR2 LQKENI. This CDR3 has 14 residues. The V gene lost 2 bases and the J gene lost 4 bases, with 9 bases spanning the gap.